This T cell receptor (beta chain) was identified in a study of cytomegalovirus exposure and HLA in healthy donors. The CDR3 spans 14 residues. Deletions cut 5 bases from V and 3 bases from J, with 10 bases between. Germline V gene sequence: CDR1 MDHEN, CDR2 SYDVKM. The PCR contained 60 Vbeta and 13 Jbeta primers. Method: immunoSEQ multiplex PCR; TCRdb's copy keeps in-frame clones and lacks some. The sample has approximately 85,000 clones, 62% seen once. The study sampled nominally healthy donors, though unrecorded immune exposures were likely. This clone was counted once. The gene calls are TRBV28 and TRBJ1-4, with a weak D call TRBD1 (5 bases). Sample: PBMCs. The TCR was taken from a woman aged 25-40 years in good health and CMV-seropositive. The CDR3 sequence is CASSRGGSNEKLFF. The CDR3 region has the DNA TGTGCCAGCAGTCGGGGGGGGTCTAATGAAAAACTGTTTTTT.